This T cell receptor beta chain was captured by sequencing in a study of spatial heterogeneity in lung cancer. Study-level findings and limits: Ubiquitous expanded tumor TCRs were seen in blood more at resection than at follow-up.

Time point given: sample taken at primary tumor resection. Whole RNA came from tumor, nontumor lung or frozen PBMC and was sequenced without being sorted. There were 65 or so donors, all of them untreated patients with early-stage non-small cell lung cancer. TCRdb independently ran MiXCR on the 5' RACE reads; one entry per CDR3 protein. Here the sample spans more than 30,000 distinct CDR3 sequences, 4.5% to 6% being singletons. This clonotype was seen ten or more times. The antigen is undetermined. The CDR3 runs to 12 residues. CDR1 LNHDA and CDR2 SQIVND come from the germline V gene (reference sequence). Trimming took 4 bases from V and 5 from J, leaving 8 bases between them.

The sequences come from PBMCs, collected at surgery. The clonotype comes from a male donor with early-stage non-small cell lung cancer. The chain links TRBV19 to TRBJ1-2, with D possibly matching TRBD1 (5 bases). CDR3 coding DNA: TGTGCCAGTAGTAGGGACGGATATGGCTACACCTTC. Its protein is CASSRDGYGYTF.